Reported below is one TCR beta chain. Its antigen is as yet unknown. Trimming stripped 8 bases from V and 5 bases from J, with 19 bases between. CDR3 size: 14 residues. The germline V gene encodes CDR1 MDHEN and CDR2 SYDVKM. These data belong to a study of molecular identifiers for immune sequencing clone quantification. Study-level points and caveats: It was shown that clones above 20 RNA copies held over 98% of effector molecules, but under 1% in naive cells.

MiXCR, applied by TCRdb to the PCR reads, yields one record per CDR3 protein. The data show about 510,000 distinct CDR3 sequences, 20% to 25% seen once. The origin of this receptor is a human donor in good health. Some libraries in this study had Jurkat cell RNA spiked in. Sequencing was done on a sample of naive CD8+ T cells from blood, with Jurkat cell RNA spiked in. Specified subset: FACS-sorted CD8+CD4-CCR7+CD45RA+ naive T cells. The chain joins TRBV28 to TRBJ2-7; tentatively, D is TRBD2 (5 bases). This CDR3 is CASHPWASFNEQYF. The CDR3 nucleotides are TGTGCCAGCCACCCCTGGGCTAGCTTCAACGAGCAGTACTTC.